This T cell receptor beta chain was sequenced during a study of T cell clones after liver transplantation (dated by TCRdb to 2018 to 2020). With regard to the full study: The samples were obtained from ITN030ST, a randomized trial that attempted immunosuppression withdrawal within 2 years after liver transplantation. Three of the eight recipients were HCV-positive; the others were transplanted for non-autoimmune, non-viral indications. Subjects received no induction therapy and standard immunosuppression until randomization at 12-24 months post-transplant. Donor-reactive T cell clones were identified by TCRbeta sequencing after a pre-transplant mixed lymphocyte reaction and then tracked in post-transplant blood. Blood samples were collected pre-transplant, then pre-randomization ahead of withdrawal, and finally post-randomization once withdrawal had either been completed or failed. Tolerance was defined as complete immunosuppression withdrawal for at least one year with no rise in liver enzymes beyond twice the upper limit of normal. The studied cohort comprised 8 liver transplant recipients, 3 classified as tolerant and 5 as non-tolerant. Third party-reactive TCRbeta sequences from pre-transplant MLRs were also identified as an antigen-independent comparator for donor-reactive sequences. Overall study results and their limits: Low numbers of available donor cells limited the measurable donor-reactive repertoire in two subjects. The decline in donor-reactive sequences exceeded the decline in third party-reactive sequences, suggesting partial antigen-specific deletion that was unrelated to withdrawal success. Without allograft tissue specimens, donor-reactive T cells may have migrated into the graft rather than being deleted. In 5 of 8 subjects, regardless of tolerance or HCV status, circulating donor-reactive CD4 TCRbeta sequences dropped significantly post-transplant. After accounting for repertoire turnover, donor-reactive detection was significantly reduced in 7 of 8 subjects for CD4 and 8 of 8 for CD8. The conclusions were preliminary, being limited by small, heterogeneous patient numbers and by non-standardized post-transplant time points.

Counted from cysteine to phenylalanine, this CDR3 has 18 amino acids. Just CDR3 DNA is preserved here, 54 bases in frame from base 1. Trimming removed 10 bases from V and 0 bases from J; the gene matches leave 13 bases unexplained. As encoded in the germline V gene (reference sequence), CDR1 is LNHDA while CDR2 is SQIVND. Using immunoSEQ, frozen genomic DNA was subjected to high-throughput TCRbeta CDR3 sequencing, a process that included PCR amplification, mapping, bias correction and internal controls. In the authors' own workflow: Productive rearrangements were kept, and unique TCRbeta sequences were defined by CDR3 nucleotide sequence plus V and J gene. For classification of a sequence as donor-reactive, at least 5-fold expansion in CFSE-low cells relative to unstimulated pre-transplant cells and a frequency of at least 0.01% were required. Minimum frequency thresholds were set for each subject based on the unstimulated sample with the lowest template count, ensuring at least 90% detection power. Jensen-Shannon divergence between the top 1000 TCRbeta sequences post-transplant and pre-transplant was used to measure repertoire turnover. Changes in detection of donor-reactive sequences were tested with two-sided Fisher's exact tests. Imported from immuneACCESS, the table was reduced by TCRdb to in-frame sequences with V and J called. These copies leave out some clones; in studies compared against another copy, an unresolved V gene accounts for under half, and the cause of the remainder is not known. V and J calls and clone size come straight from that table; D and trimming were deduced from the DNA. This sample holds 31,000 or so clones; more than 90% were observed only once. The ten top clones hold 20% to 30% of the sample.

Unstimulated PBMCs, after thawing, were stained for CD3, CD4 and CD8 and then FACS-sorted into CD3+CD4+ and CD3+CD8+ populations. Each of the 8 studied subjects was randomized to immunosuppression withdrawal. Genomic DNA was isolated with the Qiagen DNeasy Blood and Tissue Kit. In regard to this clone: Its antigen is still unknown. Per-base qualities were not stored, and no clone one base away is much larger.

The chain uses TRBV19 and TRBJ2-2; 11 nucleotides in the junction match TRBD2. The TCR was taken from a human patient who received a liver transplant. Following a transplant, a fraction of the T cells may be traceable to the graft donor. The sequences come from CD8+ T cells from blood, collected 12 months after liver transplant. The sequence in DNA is TGTGCCACCCGCCCGGGACTAGCGGCTCTAACGAACACCGGGGAGCTGTTTTTT. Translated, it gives CATRPGLAALTNTGELFF.